This T cell receptor beta chain was recovered during a study of persistence of HIV-infected CD4 T cells. Across the whole study: The sample holds CD4+ T cells responsive to CMV or HIV-1 Gag.

This was the immunoSEQ version 4 assay in survey mode. Genomic DNA was diluted to 10 ng/uL, up to about 1 ug per sample. The data were produced by immunoSEQ multiplex PCR, yet TCRdb's version contains in-frame clones alone and is incomplete. The sample comprises some 48,000 clones, about 80% of which are singletons, and about 3% rests with the top ten. On this clone itself: The antigen remains undetermined.

Stimulation used approximately 9.6 ug/mL lysate from CMV-infected fibroblasts. Memory cells lacking CD40L and CD69 with high CD45RO were sorted. These HIV-1-infected adults initiated suppressive ART in chronic infection. This receptor was identified in an adult man with HIV who was CMV-seropositive. Sequences were derived from CD4+ T cells sorted from PBMCs after roughly 17-hour stimulation, sampled from a patient who received antiretroviral therapy.

The CDR3 region has the DNA TGTGCCACAGGAAGAGGCAGGCTAAACACTGAAGCTTTCTTT. Protein: CATGRGRLNTEAFF. This sequence joins TRBV15 and TRBJ1-1; D unclear. This CDR3 is 14 amino acids long. The germline CDR1 and CDR2 sequences are LNHNV and YYDKDF (reference sequence). The V gene lost 9 bases and the J gene lost 2 bases, with 16 bases spanning the gap.